The clone carrying this T cell receptor beta chain was detected only once. The junction departs from the called germline gene at one end, perhaps through a read error. A modified ARM-PCR protocol with three rounds of nested PCR amplified TCRbeta. In TCRdb, the multiplex PCR reads were re-called with MiXCR into one record per CDR3 protein. Here the sample spans some 66,000 distinct CDR3 sequences, over 60% being singletons. The record originates from a study of tumor and adjacent non-tumor tissue in lung cancer. Germline V gene sequence: CDR1 GTSNPN, CDR2 SVGIG (reference sequence). The CDR3 has 18 residues. This sample's RNA came from whole unsorted tissue. Distant lung tissue was collected more than 3 cm away from the tumor edge.

Sequencing was done on a sample of distant non-tumor lung tissue. The sequence came from a man between 65 and 85 years old with non-small cell lung cancer. The V gene is TRBV30, the J gene TRBJ1-2; TRBD1 agrees at 7 bases. The CDR3 loop reads CAWRKATSSGGINYDYTF. The CDR3 region has the DNA TGTGCCTGGAGGAAGGCCACCTCCTCAGGGGGGATTAACTATGACTACACCTTC. Full variable domain (missing parts from reference TRBV30 and TRBJ1-2): SQTIHQWPATLVQPVGSPLSLECTVEGTSNPNLYWYRQAAGRGLQLLFYSVGIGQISSEVPQNLSASRPQDRQFILSSKKLLLSDSGFYLCAWRKATSSGGINYDYTFGSGTRLTVV.